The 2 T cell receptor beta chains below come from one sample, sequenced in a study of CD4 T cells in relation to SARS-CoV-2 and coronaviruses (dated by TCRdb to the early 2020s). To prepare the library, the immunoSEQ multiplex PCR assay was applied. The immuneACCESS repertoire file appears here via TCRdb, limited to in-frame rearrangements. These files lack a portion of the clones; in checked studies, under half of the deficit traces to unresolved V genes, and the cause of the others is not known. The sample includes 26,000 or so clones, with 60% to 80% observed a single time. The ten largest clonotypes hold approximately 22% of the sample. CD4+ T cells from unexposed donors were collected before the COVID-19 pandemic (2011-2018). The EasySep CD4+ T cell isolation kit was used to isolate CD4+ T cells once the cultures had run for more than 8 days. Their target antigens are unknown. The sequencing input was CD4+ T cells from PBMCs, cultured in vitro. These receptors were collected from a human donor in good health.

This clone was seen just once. The CDR3 spells CASSIAQGLNYGYTF. In DNA, the CDR3 is TGTGCCAGTAGTATAGCACAAGGGTTGAACTATGGCTACACCTTC. This chain links TRBV19 with TRBJ1-2; D unclear. The CDR3 has 15 residues. Trimming took 1 base from V and 2 from J, leaving 11 bases between them. Looked up from germline, CDR1 is LNHDA and CDR2 is SQIVND (reference sequence).

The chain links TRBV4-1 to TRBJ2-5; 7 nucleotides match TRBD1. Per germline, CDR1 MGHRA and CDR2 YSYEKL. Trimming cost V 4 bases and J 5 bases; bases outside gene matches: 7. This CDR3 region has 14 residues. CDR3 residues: CASSLTGDRETQYF. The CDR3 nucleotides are TGCGCCAGCAGCCTAACAGGGGACCGGGAGACCCAGTACTTC.